A single sample gave rise to the 28 T cell receptor beta chains below, sequenced in a study of T cell changes during pregnancy in multiple sclerosis. The data were produced by immunoSEQ multiplex PCR, yet TCRdb's version contains in-frame clones alone and is incomplete. The sample lists around 60,000 clones, 75% to 95% occurring once. The sequenced sample was CD4+ T cells from peripheral blood mononuclear cells, obtained after pregnancy. These receptors were taken from a female donor in good health, enrolled as a control in a pregnancy study.

This clone was detected only a few times. V gene TRBV5-4 combines with J gene TRBJ1-6, with a possible D match to TRBD1 (6 bases). The CDR3 extends over 15 amino acids. The germline V and J ends were trimmed by 3 bases and 7 bases, with 14 bases remaining between them. Germline V gives CDR1 SGHNT, CDR2 YYREEE (reference sequence). CDR3 nucleotide sequence: TGTGCCAGCAGCTCGGACAGAATCGCCAATTCACCCCTCCACTTT. It translates to CASSSDRIANSPLHF.

Only one count was recorded for this clone. V usage is TRBV7-2 and J usage is TRBJ2-3; 8 bases fit TRBD2. The CDR3 consists of 16 residues. Germline V gives CDR1 SGHTA, CDR2 FQGNSA. V shed 0 bases, J shed 8 bases, and the junction held 10 bases outside the gene matches. The CDR3 here is CASSLATTSGAPTQYF. The CDR3 DNA sequence: TGTGCCAGCAGCTTAGCGACTACTAGCGGAGCCCCTACGCAGTATTTT.

The chain uses TRBV18 and TRBJ2-2; 9 bases match TRBD1. Germline loops: CDR1 KGHSH, CDR2 LQKENI. Unmatched junction bases numbered 9, after V lost 4 bases and J lost 6 bases. CDR3 length: 16 amino acids. In nucleotides, the CDR3 is TGTGCCAGCTCACGCGGACAGGGGATAATGGCCGGGGAGCTGTTTTTT. It specifies CASSRGQGIMAGELFF.

The chain recombines TRBV19 with TRBJ1-4; a possible D gene is TRBD1 (5 bases). Germline V gene lookup returns CDR1 LNHDA and CDR2 SQIVND (reference sequence). The CDR3 totals 15 residues. Trimming pared 7 bases from V and 2 bases from J, leaving 14 bases between. The CDR3 region is CASKAPRGTNEKLFF. CDR3 DNA: TGTGCCAGTAAGGCGCCTCGGGGGACTAATGAAAAACTGTTTTTT.

This chain joins TRBV19 and TRBJ1-3; 7 bases fit TRBD1. V was clipped by 7 bases and J by 4 bases; unmatched bases: 7. Germline-derived CDR1 and CDR2 are LNHDA and SQIVND (reference sequence). The CDR3 contains 14 residues. CDR3 in DNA: TGTGCCAGTACTGCAGGGGGTTTGGGAAACACCATATATTTT. It encodes CASTAGGLGNTIYF.

This clone was picked up one time. It is unclear where the CDR3 begins or ends on the DNA, so no DNA is shown, and the CDR3 is as TCRdb lists it. The CDR3 region is CASSLGSAPGDGYTF. This chain connects TRBV7-9 to TRBJ1-2. Inclusive of both ends, the CDR3 amounts to 15 amino acids. Germline values: CDR1 SEHNR, CDR2 FQNEAQ (reference sequence).

The chain joins TRBV4-1 to TRBJ2-7, with 9 bases identical to TRBD1. The CDR3 spans 15 residues. Germline CDR1 and CDR2: MGHRA and YSYEKL. After removal of 5 bases from V and 3 bases from J, the junction contained 8 bases not matched to a gene. The CDR3 nucleotides are TGCGCCAGCAGCTCCTTGATGACAGGGGGCTACGAGCAGTACTTC. Protein product: CASSSLMTGGYEQYF.

This chain links TRBV5-4 with TRBJ1-5, with a possible D match to TRBD1 (5 bases). The germline V gene encodes CDR1 SGHNT and CDR2 YYREEE (reference sequence). With 9 bases removed from V and 0 bases from J, the gap between germline ends came to 10 bases. This CDR3 spans 13 amino acids. CDR3 amino acids: CATGGDSNQPQHF. CDR3 DNA sequence: TGTGCCACGGGGGGGGATAGCAATCAGCCCCAGCATTTT.

J is TRBJ1-2 and V is TRBV7-3; 7 bases are shared with TRBD1. The CDR3 totals 13 residues. V shed 5 bases and J 6 bases; nucleotides not matched to a gene: 6. CDR1 and CDR2 from the germline V gene are SGHTA and FQGTGA. The CDR3 sequence is CASSPYRGNGYTF. As DNA, the CDR3 is TGTGCCAGCAGCCCCTACAGGGGAAATGGCTACACCTTC.

The chain employs TRBV5-1 and TRBJ1-3, with TRBD1 identical over 10 bases. J lost 0 bases, V lost 4 bases, and 10 bases had no gene match. The germline CDR1 and CDR2 sequences are SGHRS and YFSETQ. The CDR3 is made up of 18 amino acids. In nucleotides, the CDR3 is TGCGCCAGCAGCATGACCGGGACAGGGGCTTTCTCTGGAAACACCATATATTTT. Its protein product is CASSMTGTGAFSGNTIYF.

The chain uses TRBV19 and TRBJ2-5; weak D call: TRBD2 (7 bases). CDR1 is LNHDA and CDR2 is SQIVND in the germline V gene (reference sequence). The CDR3 runs to 15 residues. Trimming took off 1 base at V and 2 bases at J, with 11 bases between the two ends. This chain's CDR3 is CASSIGGGGQETQYF. The DNA for the CDR3 is TGTGCCAGTAGTATAGGCGGGGGCGGTCAAGAGACCCAGTACTTC.

This chain uses TRBV5-1 with TRBJ2-1; 7 bases fit TRBD1. Trimming removed 2 bases from V and 5 bases from J; junction bases left unmatched: 4. CDR3 length: 14 amino acids. The germline gives CDR1 SGHRS, CDR2 YFSETQ. CDR3 residues: CASSLGTANNEQFF. The CDR3 bases are TGCGCCAGCAGCTTAGGGACAGCAAACAATGAGCAGTTCTTC. The full variable domain, rest sourced from reference TRBV5-1 and TRBJ2-1, is KAGVTQTPRYLIKTRGQQVTLSCSPISGHRSVSWYQQTPGQGLQFLFEYFSETQRNKGNFPGRFSGRQFSNSRSEMNVSTLELGDSALYLCASSLGTANNEQFFGPGTRLTVL.

The CDR3 DNA is TGTGCCAGCAGCGCCCTACTAGGCTCCTACAATGAGCAGTTCTTC. Its protein product is CASSALLGSYNEQFF. The chain uses TRBV9 and TRBJ2-1, with D maybe TRBD2 (5 bases). Germline V lookup: CDR1 SGDLS, CDR2 YYNGEE. The CDR3 runs 15 residues. V was cut by 3 bases and J by 0 bases, with 10 bases left in between.

V and J are TRBV4-1 and TRBJ2-3; TRBD2 aligns across 7 bases. V trimming: 0 bases; J trimming: 3 bases; junction bases outside the gene matches: 9. Germline CDR1 MGHRA, CDR2 YSYEKL. The CDR3 extends over 17 amino acids. CDR3 region: CASSQDYSRGTTDTQYF. The CDR3 DNA reads TGCGCCAGCAGCCAAGATTACTCGCGGGGGACGACAGATACGCAGTATTTT.

The chain is built from TRBV7-9 and TRBJ1-5, with D possibly matching TRBD1 (6 bases). The CDR3 extends over 14 amino acids. CDR1 SEHNR and CDR2 FQNEAQ come from the germline V gene (reference sequence). V gave up 5 bases and J gave up 3 bases, with 11 bases separating them. The CDR3 is CASSPGGLNQPQHF. CDR3 sequence (DNA): TGTGCCAGCAGCCCGGGGGGGCTCAATCAGCCCCAGCATTTT.

The count of this clone is one. J is TRBJ1-1 and V is TRBV9; maybe TRBD1 (5 bases). Looked up from germline, CDR1 is SGDLS and CDR2 is YYNGEE. This CDR3 contains 14 residues. The germline V and J ends were trimmed by 4 bases and 4 bases, with 14 bases remaining between them. CDR3 region: CASSSPVGGTEAFF. CDR3 DNA: TGTGCCAGCAGCTCCCCCGTGGGGGGCACTGAAGCTTTCTTT.

As to this clone: Compared with germline, one end of the junction differs, possibly owing to a read error. The rearrangement uses TRBV18 and TRBJ1-2, with a tentative D call TRBD1 (5 bases). There are 15 residues in the CDR3. In germline, CDR1 is KGHSH, CDR2 LQKENI. CDR3 nucleotides: TGTGCCAGCTCACCACTGGCAGGGCTTAACTATGGCTACATCTTC. Amino acid sequence: CASSPLAGLNYGYIF.

The chain has TRBV30 and TRBJ1-2; D unclear. CDR3 length: 12 amino acids. The germline V and J ends were trimmed by 7 bases and 1 base, with 10 bases remaining between them. Germline V lookup: CDR1 GTSNPN, CDR2 SVGIG (reference sequence). The CDR3 DNA is TGTGCCTCCGACGGGGTTAACTATGGCTACACCTTC. Its translation is CASDGVNYGYTF.

V gene TRBV5-4 combines with J gene TRBJ1-1, with D possibly matching TRBD1 (5 bases). CDR1 is SGHNT and CDR2 is YYREEE in the germline V gene (reference sequence). The CDR3 runs to 15 residues. Trimming removed 0 bases from V and 1 base from J, with 10 bases in between. CDR3 amino acids: CASSLDGRANTEAFF. The CDR3 coding sequence is TGTGCCAGCAGCTTGGATGGCAGGGCGAACACTGAAGCTTTCTTT. Complete variable domain (other parts from reference TRBV5-4 and TRBJ1-1): ETGVTQSPTHLIKTRGQQVTLRCSSQSGHNTVSWYQQALGQGPQFIFQYYREEENGRGNFPPRFSGLQFPNYSSELNVNALELDDSALYLCASSLDGRANTEAFFGQGTRLTVV.

J is TRBJ1-5 and V is TRBV7-9, with 9 bases identical to TRBD1. Germline assignment: CDR1 SEHNR and CDR2 FQNEAQ (reference sequence). J lost 8 bases, V lost 2 bases, and 10 bases had no gene match. The length of the CDR3 is 16 residues. The CDR3 reads CASSLKGTGIEEPQHF. The CDR3, as DNA: TGTGCCAGCAGCTTAAAAGGGACAGGGATAGAAGAGCCCCAGCATTTT.

The genes are TRBV5-5 and TRBJ1-6; D is unresolved. The CDR3 has 15 amino acids. The germline V gene has CDR1 SGHKS and CDR2 YYEKEE (reference sequence). With 2 bases removed from V and 9 bases from J, the gap between germline ends came to 15 bases. In DNA form, the CDR3 reads TGTGCCAGCAGCTTCGATGCTGGGCTGGGTTCACCCCTCCACTTT. Its translation: CASSFDAGLGSPLHF.

The gene calls are TRBV6-1 and TRBJ1-1; D ambiguous. The CDR3 loop spans 14 amino acids. The germline gives CDR1 MNHNS, CDR2 SASEGT. Between the trimmed V and J ends, which lost 5 bases and 1 base, there was a span of 11 bases. CDR3 residues: CASSFRVPNTEAFF. CDR3 nucleotides: TGTGCCAGCAGTTTCCGGGTTCCGAACACTGAAGCTTTCTTT.

This rearrangement joins TRBV5-8 to TRBJ2-1, with D possibly matching TRBD2 (6 bases). This CDR3 is 17 amino acids long. Germline-derived CDR1 and CDR2 are SGHTS and YDEGEE. The ends were cut back, 4 bases at V and 0 bases at J, with 17 bases in the middle. The CDR3 sequence is CASSPRAGLTSYNEQFF. The CDR3 coding sequence is TGTGCCAGCAGCCCTCGGGCGGGACTTACCTCCTACAATGAGCAGTTCTTC. Full variable domain (missing parts from reference TRBV5-8 and TRBJ2-1): EAGVTQSPTHLIKTRGQQATLRCSPISGHTSVYWYQQALGLGLQFLLWYDEGEERNRGNFPPRFSGRQFPNYSSELNVNALELEDSALYLCASSPRAGLTSYNEQFFGPGTRLTVL.

The J gene is TRBJ1-5, the V gene TRBV7-2, with D maybe TRBD1 (5 bases). The CDR3 extends over 16 amino acids. In germline, CDR1 is SGHTA, CDR2 FQGNSA. The V gene lost 4 bases and the J gene lost 1 base, with 14 bases spanning the gap. The CDR3 DNA reads as TGTGCCAGCAGCTACACCAGGGTTTTGAGCAATCAGCCCCAGCATTTT. It specifies CASSYTRVLSNQPQHF. The full variable domain, its missing parts supplied by reference TRBV7-2 and TRBJ1-5, is GAGVSQSPSNKVTEKGKDVELRCDPISGHTALYWYRQSLGQGLEFLIYFQGNSAPDKSGLPSDRFSAERTGGSVSTLTIQRTQQEDSAVYLCASSYTRVLSNQPQHFGDGTRLSIL.

The chain uses TRBV18 and TRBJ2-1, with 7 bases fitting TRBD1. Germline trimming cut 5 bases from V and 8 bases from J; bases unmatched to any gene: 3. From germline, CDR1 is KGHSH and CDR2 LQKENI. The CDR3 has 12 residues. The CDR3 bases are TGTGCCAGCTCAAAAAGGGGGCATGAGCAGTTCTTC. This encodes CASSKRGHEQFF.

V gene TRBV7-9 combines with J gene TRBJ1-1, with unresolved D. The CDR3 covers 17 residues. Germline V gene sequence: CDR1 SEHNR, CDR2 FQNEAQ (reference sequence). Trimming left V 2 bases short and J 1 base short, with 17 bases between. The CDR3 DNA follows: TGTGCCAGCAGCTTACCACGACTGGGCGGGTCGAACACTGAAGCTTTCTTT. Protein sequence: CASSLPRLGGSNTEAFF.

This rearrangement joins TRBV7-2 to TRBJ2-1, with D uncertain. This CDR3 is 14 amino acids long. Between the trimmed V and J ends, which lost 1 base and 0 bases, there was a span of 4 bases. Germline assignment: CDR1 SGHTA and CDR2 FQGNSA. As DNA, the CDR3 is TGTGCCAGCAGCTTAGACAACTCCTACAATGAGCAGTTCTTC. The encoded protein is CASSLDNSYNEQFF.

The gene calls are TRBV6-5 and TRBJ2-7; 9 bases are a match to TRBD1. V lost 3 bases to trimming and J lost 5 bases; unmatched junction nucleotides: 5. This CDR3 is built from 14 residues. Germline V gene data show CDR1 as MNHEY and CDR2 as SVGAGI. As DNA, the CDR3 is TGTGCCAGCAGTTATGTGGACAGGGGTAACGAGCAGTACTTC. This sequence encodes CASSYVDRGNEQYF.